This T cell receptor beta chain comes out of a study of cytomegalovirus exposure and HLA in healthy donors. Points from the study as a whole: Around 160 TCR beta chains were listed as cytomegalovirus-associated. In a later analysis, a genetic analysis reported fewer productive-TCR N-insertions in an Asian-associated ancestry cluster than the cohort average. Under in vitro conditions, a few CMV-associated chains were confirmed as specific for CMV antigens.

Use of 60 Vbeta and 13 Jbeta primers characterized the PCR. Clones were read by immunoSEQ multiplex PCR, and TCRdb kept only the in-frame ones, dropping some. The repertoire holds 72,000 or so clones, with roughly 81% as singletons. A note on this clone: Antigen: not known.

CDR1 SNHLY and CDR2 FYNNEI come from the germline V gene. The CDR3 sequence is 11 residues long. V was trimmed by 3 bases and J by 7 bases, leaving 6 bases between them. The sequence came from a human donor in good health. The gene calls are TRBV2 and TRBJ1-1, with a weak D call TRBD1 (5 bases). Sequencing was done on a sample of PBMCs. This chain's CDR3 is CASSEGREAFF. Written as DNA, the CDR3 is TGTGCCAGCAGTGAGGGGCGTGAAGCTTTCTTT.